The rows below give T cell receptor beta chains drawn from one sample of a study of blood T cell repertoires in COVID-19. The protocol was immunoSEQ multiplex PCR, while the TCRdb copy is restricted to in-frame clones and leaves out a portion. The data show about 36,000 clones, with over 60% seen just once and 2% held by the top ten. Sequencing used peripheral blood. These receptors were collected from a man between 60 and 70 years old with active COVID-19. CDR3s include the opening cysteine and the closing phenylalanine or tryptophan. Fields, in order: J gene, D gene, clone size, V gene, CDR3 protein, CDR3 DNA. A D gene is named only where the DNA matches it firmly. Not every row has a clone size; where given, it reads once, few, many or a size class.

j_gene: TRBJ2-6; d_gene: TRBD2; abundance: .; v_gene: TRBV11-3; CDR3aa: CASSFQIAGAGANVLTF; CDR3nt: TGTGCCAGCAGCTTCCAGATAGCGGGGGCTGGGGCCAACGTCCTGACTTTC
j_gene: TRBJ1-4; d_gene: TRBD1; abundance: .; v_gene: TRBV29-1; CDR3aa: CSVERTGSANEKLFF; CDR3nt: TGCAGCGTTGAAAGGACAGGGTCGGCTAATGAAAAACTGTTTTTT
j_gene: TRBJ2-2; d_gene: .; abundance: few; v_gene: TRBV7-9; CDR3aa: CASSWGSSVTGELFF; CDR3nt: TGTGCCAGCAGCTGGGGCAGTTCGGTTACCGGGGAGCTGTTTTTT
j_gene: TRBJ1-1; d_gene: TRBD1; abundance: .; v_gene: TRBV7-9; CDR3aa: CASSLRDSVKAFF; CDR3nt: TGTGCCAGCAGTTTGCGGGACAGTGTTAAAGCTTTCTTT
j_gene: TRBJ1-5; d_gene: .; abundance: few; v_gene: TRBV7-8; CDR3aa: CASRLGSSNQPQHF; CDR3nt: TGTGCCAGCAGACTGGGTAGCAGCAATCAGCCCCAGCATTTT
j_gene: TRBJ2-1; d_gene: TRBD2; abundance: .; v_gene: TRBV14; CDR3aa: CASSQVGHGGAINEQFF; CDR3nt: TGTGCCAGCAGCCAAGTGGGGCACGGGGGGGCCATCAATGAGCAGTTCTTC
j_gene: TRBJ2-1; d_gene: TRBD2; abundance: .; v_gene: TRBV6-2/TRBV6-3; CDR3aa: CASSFGTSEQFF; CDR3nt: TGTGCCAGCAGTTTTGGGACTAGTGAGCAGTTCTTC
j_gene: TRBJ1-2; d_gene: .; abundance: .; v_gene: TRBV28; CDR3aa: CASSLSTEGGGYTF; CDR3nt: TGTGCCAGCAGTTTAAGCACGGAAGGGGGAGGCTACACCTTC
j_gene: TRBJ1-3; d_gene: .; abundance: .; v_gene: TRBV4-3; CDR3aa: CASSQDPSGLISGNTIYF; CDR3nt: TGCGCCAGCAGCCAAGACCCCTCAGGCCTAATCTCTGGAAACACCATATATTTT
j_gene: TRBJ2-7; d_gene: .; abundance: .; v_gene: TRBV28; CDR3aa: CASSLGQGGYEQYF; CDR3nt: TGTGCCAGCAGTTTAGGGCAGGGGGGATACGAGCAGTACTTC
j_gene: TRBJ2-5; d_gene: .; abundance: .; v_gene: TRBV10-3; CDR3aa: CAISESFALLRGQETQYF; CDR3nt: TGTGCCATCAGTGAGTCCTTCGCTCTCTTACGGGGGCAAGAGACCCAGTACTTC
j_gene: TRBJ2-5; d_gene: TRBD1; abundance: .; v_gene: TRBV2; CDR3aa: CASSVGDRGLETQYF; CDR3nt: TGTGCCAGCAGTGTCGGGGACAGGGGGCTAGAGACCCAGTACTTC
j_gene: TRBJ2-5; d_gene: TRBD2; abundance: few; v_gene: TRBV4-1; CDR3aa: CASSQPTSGRETQYF; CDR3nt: TGCGCCAGCAGCCAACCGACTAGCGGGAGAGAGACCCAGTACTTC
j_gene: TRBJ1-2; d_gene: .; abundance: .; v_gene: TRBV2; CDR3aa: CASSESRENYGYTF; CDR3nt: TGTGCCAGCAGTGAGTCAAGAGAGAACTATGGCTACACCTTC
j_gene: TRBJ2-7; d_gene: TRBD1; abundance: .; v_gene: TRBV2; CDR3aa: CATTGGYEQYF; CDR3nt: TGTGCCACCACAGGGGGCTACGAGCAGTACTTC
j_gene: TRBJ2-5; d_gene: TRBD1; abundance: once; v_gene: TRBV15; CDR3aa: CATSRTGVLETQYF; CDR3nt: TGTGCCACCAGTCGGACAGGGGTGCTGGAGACCCAGTACTTC
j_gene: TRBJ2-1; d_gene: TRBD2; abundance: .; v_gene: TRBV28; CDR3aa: CASSLFSGYEQFF; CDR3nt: TGTGCCAGCAGTTTGTTTAGCGGGTATGAGCAGTTCTTC
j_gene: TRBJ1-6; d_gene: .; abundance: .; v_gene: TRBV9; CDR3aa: CASSVSPVTYNSPLHF; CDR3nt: TGTGCCAGCAGCGTGTCGCCGGTAACCTATAATTCACCCCTCCACTTT
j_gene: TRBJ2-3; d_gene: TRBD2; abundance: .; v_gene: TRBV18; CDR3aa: CASSPQTSGGAGTDTQYF; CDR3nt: TGTGCCAGCTCACCCCAGACTAGCGGGGGGGCCGGCACAGATACGCAGTATTTT
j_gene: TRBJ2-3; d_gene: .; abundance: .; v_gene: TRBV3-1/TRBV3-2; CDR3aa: CASSPYSTGSPSPVGPTYTQYF; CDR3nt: TGTGCCAGCAGCCCCTACAGCACAGGGTCACCAAGCCCGGTCGGCCCTACTTATACGCAGTATTTT
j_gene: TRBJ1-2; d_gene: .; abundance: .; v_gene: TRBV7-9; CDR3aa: CASSRGLSEGYTF; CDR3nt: TGTGCCAGCAGCCGAGGACTATCGGAGGGCTACACCTTC
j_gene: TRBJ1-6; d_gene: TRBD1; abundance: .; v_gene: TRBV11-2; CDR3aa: CASSVQGPGNSPLHF; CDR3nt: TGTGCCAGCAGCGTACAGGGGCCTGGTAATTCACCCCTCCACTTT
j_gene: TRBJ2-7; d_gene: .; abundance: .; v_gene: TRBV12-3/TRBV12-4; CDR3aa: CASSVDSPYEQYF; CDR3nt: TGTGCCAGCAGTGTGGACAGTCCCTACGAGCAGTACTTC
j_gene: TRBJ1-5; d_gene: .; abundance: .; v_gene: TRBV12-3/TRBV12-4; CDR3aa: CASSHRSAPQHF; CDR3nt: TGTGCCAGCAGTCACCGGTCTGCGCCCCAGCATTTT
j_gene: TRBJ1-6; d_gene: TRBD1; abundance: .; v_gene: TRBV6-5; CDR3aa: CASSSGQQNSPLHF; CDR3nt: TGTGCCAGCAGTTCGGGACAGCAAAATTCACCCCTCCACTTT
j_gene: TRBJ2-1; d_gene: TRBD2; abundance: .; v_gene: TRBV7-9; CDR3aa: CASSQLAGGYNEQFF; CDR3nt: TGTGCCAGCAGCCAGCTAGCGGGAGGCTACAATGAGCAGTTCTTC
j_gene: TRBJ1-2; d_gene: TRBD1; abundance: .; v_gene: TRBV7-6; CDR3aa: CASSLDGQGARGYTF; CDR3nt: TGTGCCAGCAGCTTAGACGGCCAGGGGGCGCGTGGCTACACCTTC
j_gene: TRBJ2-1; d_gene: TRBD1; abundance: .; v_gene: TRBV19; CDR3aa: CASTRTGNNEQFF; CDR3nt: TGTGCCAGTACCCGGACAGGGAACAATGAGCAGTTCTTC
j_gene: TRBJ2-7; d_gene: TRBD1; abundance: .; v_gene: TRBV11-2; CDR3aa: CASSWTGAYEQYF; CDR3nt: TGTGCCAGCAGCTGGACAGGCGCCTACGAGCAGTACTTC
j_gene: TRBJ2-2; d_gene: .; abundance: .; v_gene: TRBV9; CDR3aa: CASSVDPTRELFF; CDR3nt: TGTGCCAGCAGCGTAGATCCTACTAGGGAGCTGTTTTTT
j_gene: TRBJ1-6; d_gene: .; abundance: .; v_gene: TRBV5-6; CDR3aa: CASSFYTGQSTNSPLHF; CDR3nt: TGTGCCAGCAGCTTCTACACCGGACAATCTACTAATTCACCCCTCCACTTT
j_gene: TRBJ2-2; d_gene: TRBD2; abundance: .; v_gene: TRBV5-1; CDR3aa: CASSAGGLVNTGELFF; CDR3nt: TGCGCCAGCAGTGCGGGAGGCCTCGTCAACACCGGGGAGCTGTTTTTT
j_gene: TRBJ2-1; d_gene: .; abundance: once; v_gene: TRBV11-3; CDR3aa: CASSLRESEQFF; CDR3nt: TGTGCCAGCAGCCTCAGGGAATCCGAGCAGTTCTTC
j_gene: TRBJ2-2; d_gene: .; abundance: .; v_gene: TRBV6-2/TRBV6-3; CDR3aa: CASTPTSGAYTGELFF; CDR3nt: TGTGCCAGCACCCCGACTTCAGGGGCCTACACCGGGGAGCTGTTTTTT
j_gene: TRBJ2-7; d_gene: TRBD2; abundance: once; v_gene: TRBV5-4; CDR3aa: CASSSWTSGIYEQYF; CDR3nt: TGTGCCAGCAGCTCATGGACTAGCGGGATCTACGAGCAGTACTTC
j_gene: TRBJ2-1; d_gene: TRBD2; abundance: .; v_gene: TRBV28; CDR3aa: CASRKPGLLPSYNEQFF; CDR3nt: TGTGCCAGCAGAAAGCCGGGACTACTCCCATCCTACAATGAGCAGTTCTTC
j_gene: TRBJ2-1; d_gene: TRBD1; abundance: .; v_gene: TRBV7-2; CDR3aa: CASSYGQGTHNEQFF; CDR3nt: TGTGCCAGCAGCTACGGACAGGGGACCCACAATGAGCAGTTCTTC
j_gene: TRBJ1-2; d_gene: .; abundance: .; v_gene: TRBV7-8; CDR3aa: CASSSTVNYGYTF; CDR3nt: TGTGCCAGCAGCTCTACAGTTAACTATGGCTACACCTTC
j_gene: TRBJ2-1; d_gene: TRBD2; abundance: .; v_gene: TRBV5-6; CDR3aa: CASSGRGGYFINEQFF; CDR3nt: TGTGCCAGCAGCGGGCGCGGGGGGTATTTTATCAATGAGCAGTTCTTC
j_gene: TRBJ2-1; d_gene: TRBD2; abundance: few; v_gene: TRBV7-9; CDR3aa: CASSLDTSANEQFF; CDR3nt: TGTGCCAGCAGCTTAGATACTAGCGCCAATGAGCAGTTCTTC
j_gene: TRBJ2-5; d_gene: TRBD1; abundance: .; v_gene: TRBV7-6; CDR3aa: CASSLGQGVRETQYF; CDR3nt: TGTGCCAGCAGCCTCGGACAGGGGGTCCGAGAGACCCAGTACTTC
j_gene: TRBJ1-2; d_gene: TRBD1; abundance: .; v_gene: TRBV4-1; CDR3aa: CASSHRQGDGYTF; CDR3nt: TGCGCCAGCAGCCACCGACAGGGCGATGGCTACACCTTC
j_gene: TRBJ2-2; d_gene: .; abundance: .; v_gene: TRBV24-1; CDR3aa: CATSDGGIGELFF; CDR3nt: TGTGCCACCAGTGATGGAGGAATCGGGGAGCTGTTTTTT
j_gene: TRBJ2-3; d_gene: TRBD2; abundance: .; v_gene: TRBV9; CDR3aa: CASSRTSGERDTQYF; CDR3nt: TGTGCCAGCAGTCGAACTAGCGGGGAAAGAGATACGCAGTATTTT